These T cell receptor beta chains were read from a single sample in a study of early T cells in non-severe SARS-CoV-2 infection. TCRdb re-derived calls from the 5' RACE reads in MiXCR, one entry per CDR3 protein. The sample lists some 80,000 distinct CDR3 sequences; about 5% were seen once. The starting material was whole blood, obtained at baseline. These receptors all come from an adult who was a healthcare worker with PCR-confirmed SARS-CoV-2 infection or an uninfected control (not recorded which). Each CDR3 is given with its conserved first and last residue. D genes are given only for firm matches. Clone size is not always given. Where it is, it says once, few, many or a class for expanded clones.

length | J | V | size | D | DNA | CDR3
17 | TRBJ2-3 | TRBV5-4 | NA | TRBD2 | TGTGCCAGGAGCTTGGCCGGCGGGGCGGGAGGGCAAGATACGCAGTATTTT | CARSLAGGAGGQDTQYF
13 | TRBJ2-5 | TRBV27 | few | NA | TGTGCCAGCAGTTCAAACTCTGGAGAGACCCAGTACTTC | CASSSNSGETQYF
12 | TRBJ1-5 | TRBV10-2 | few | NA | TGCGCCAGCAGGGGTAGGAATCAGCCCCAGCATTTT | CASRGRNQPQHF
16 | TRBJ1-1 | TRBV6-1 | many | NA | TGTGCCAGCAGTGACTATGAGGACAGATTCAACACTGAAGCTTTCTTT | CASSDYEDRFNTEAFF
13 | TRBJ2-1 | TRBV19 | few | NA | TGTGCCAGTAACGCCCTACAGGGAAATGAGCAGTTCTTC | CASNALQGNEQFF
16 | TRBJ2-7 | TRBV2 | NA | TRBD2 | TGTGCCAGCAGCAGGACTAGCGGGAGCTCATCACCGGAGAAGTACTTC | CASSRTSGSSSPEKYF
15 | TRBJ2-7 | TRBV28 | many | NA | TGTGCCAGCAGCCAACGGCGGGGCGCCGCCTACGAGCAGTACTTC | CASSQRRGAAYEQYF
13 | TRBJ1-1 | TRBV19 | many | TRBD1 | TGTGCCAGTAGTATCCAGGGGGCCACTGAAGCTTTCTTT | CASSIQGATEAFF
10 | TRBJ2-1 | TRBV7-9 | many | NA | TGTGCCAGCAGCTTGGGGGGGCAGTTCTTC | CASSLGGQFF
14 | TRBJ1-5 | TRBV20-1 | many | TRBD1 | TGCAGTGCTAGAGTCACAGGGGGCGGTCAGCCCCAGCATTTT | CSARVTGGGQPQHF
15 | TRBJ1-5 | TRBV27 | few | TRBD1 | TGTGCCAGCAGCCGGGACAGGGCAAGCAATCAGCCCCAGCATTTT | CASSRDRASNQPQHF
12 | TRBJ2-2 | TRBV30 | NA | NA | TGTGCCGGACCAATTGGGGTGTCGGAGCTGTTTTTT | CAGPIGVSELFF
15 | TRBJ2-3 | TRBV9 | few | NA | TGTGCCAGCAGCGTAGAGGTCGGAGGCACAGATACGCAGTATTTT | CASSVEVGGTDTQYF
11 | TRBJ2-5 | TRBV20-1 | many | NA | TGCAGTACAAGCGGGCAAGAGACCCAGTACTTC | CSTSGQETQYF
16 | TRBJ2-1 | TRBV7-2 | few | TRBD2 | TGTGCCAGCAGCTTAGCTAGCGGGAGCACCTACAATGAGCAGTTCTTC | CASSLASGSTYNEQFF
17 | TRBJ1-2 | TRBV18 | few | NA | TGTGCCAGCTCACCCCCTTTAGAGGGGCCCTTCGGCTATGGCTACACCTTC | CASSPPLEGPFGYGYTF
15 | TRBJ1-2 | TRBV2 | NA | TRBD1 | TGTGCCAGCATTACCGGGACAGGTCAGAACTATGGCTACACCTTC | CASITGTGQNYGYTF
15 | TRBJ2-7 | TRBV5-1 | NA | NA | TGCGCCAGCAGCTTGTTGACAGAAGATTCCTACGAGCAGTACTTC | CASSLLTEDSYEQYF
13 | TRBJ2-7 | TRBV7-3 | many | NA | TGTGCCAGCAGCACAGGGACCGTAGGCGAGCAGTACTTC | CASSTGTVGEQYF
12 | TRBJ2-3 | TRBV7-9 | many | NA | TGTGCCAGCAGCTTACTCACAGATACGCAGTATTTT | CASSLLTDTQYF
13 | TRBJ1-2 | TRBV27 | NA | NA | TGTGCCAGCAGTTTGTTCGTAGGGAACGGCTACACCTTC | CASSLFVGNGYTF
13 | TRBJ2-7 | TRBV7-9 | many | NA | TGTGCCAGCAGCTTAGGGGATTCATACGAGCAGTACTTC | CASSLGDSYEQYF
14 | TRBJ2-1 | TRBV7-9 | NA | TRBD2 | TGTGCCAGCAGCGAAACTAGCGGGAGAGCTGAGCAGTTCTTC | CASSETSGRAEQFF
12 | TRBJ1-2 | TRBV20-1 | many | NA | TGCAGTGCTAGCTTCGGGACTGAGGGCTACACCTTC | CSASFGTEGYTF
15 | TRBJ1-5 | TRBV7-2 | many | TRBD1 | TGTGCCAGCAGCCCAGGGACAGGGGGCCGTCAGCCCCAGCATTTT | CASSPGTGGRQPQHF
16 | TRBJ2-7 | TRBV7-9 | few | TRBD2 | TGTGCCAGCAGCCCTCCACTAGCGGGAGGTTCCTACGAGCAGTACTTC | CASSPPLAGGSYEQYF
15 | TRBJ2-1 | TRBV7-7 | NA | TRBD2 | TGTGCCAGCAGCTTAAGCGGCGGGAGCCACAATGAGCAGTTCTTC | CASSLSGGSHNEQFF
15 | TRBJ2-3 | TRBV28 | NA | NA | TGTGCCAGCAGTTTCGCACTAGGGGGGGGAGATACGCAGTATTTT | CASSFALGGGDTQYF
12 | TRBJ1-1 | TRBV6-5 | NA | NA | TGTGCCAGCAGTTACCCAAGGGCTGAAGCTTTCTTT | CASSYPRAEAFF
13 | TRBJ2-1 | TRBV29-1 | NA | TRBD1 | TGCAGCGCCGGGACAGGGAGAGTCAATGAGCAGTTCTTC | CSAGTGRVNEQFF
15 | TRBJ1-1 | TRBV7-9 | many | TRBD1 | TGTGCCAGCAGCTTTGACAGGGACAGCCGTTTTAGGGCTTTCTTT | CASSFDRDSRFRAFF
14 | TRBJ2-1 | TRBV30 | few | NA | TGTGCCTGGATGAGAGGGAACTCCTACAATGAGCAGTTCTTC | CAWMRGNSYNEQFF
15 | TRBJ2-7 | TRBV5-5 | NA | TRBD1 | TGTGCCAGCAGCCTGTCACAGGGGGCCGTCTACGAGCAGTACTTC | CASSLSQGAVYEQYF
14 | TRBJ1-3 | TRBV5-5 | few | NA | TGTGCCAGCAGCATCCGGGACACGGGAAACACCATATATTTT | CASSIRDTGNTIYF
17 | TRBJ2-3 | TRBV24-1 | many | TRBD1 | TGTGCCACCAGTGACTCGAGGGCAGGGGGCATAGTAGATACGCAGTATTTT | CATSDSRAGGIVDTQYF
18 | TRBJ2-5 | TRBV7-9 | NA | TRBD2 | TGTGCCAGCATCCGATCCATAGGGTCCAGCGGGAGAGGAGAGACCCAGTACTTC | CASIRSIGSSGRGETQYF
13 | TRBJ2-2 | TRBV11-3 | many | NA | TGTGCCAGCAGCCCTCATGAGCAGCGGGAGCTGTTTTTT | CASSPHEQRELFF